The clone carrying this TCR beta chain was seen repeatedly, ten times or more. Its antigen is not known. The data were obtained in a study of neurological immune-mediated disorders. Study-level results: Private repertoires in all groups were suggested by the finding that expanded clones across subjects shared no CDR3 amino acid sequences. The multiple sclerosis repertoire cluster had no clinical or MRI correlate.

Germline V gene lookup returns CDR1 SNHLY and CDR2 FYNNEI. The CDR3 extends over 14 amino acids. Deletions cut 8 bases from V and 4 bases from J, with 14 bases between. Noted time point: longitudinal time-point 3. The authors obtained over 200 million TCR-beta sequences from 15-18 subjects per sequencing run. TCRdb called the 5' RACE reads again in MiXCR, with one record for every CDR3 protein. The sample yields approximately 89,000 distinct CDR3 sequences, roughly 4.3% seen once. The receptor's source is a woman aged 55-70 years with multiple sclerosis. The sequencing sample was made of PBMCs. The J gene is TRBJ2-2, the V gene TRBV2, with D tentatively TRBD2 (5 bases). The CDR3, as DNA: TGTGCCAGCGTGTCGGGGATAGCCACCGGGGAGCTGTTTTTT. Protein product: CASVSGIATGELFF.